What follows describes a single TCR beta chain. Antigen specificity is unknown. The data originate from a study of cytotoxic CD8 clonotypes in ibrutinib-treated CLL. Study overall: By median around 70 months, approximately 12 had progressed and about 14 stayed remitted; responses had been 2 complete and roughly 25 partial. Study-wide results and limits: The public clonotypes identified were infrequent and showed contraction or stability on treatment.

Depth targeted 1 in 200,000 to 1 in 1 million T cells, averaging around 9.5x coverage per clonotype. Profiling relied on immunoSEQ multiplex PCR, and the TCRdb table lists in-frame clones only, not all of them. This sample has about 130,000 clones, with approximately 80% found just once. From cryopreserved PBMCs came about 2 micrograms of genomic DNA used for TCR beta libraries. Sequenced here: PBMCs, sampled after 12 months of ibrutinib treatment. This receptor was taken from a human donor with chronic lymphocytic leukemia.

CDR3 in amino acids: CASSQAARTGGYNEQFF. The CDR3 nucleotides read TGTGCCAGCAGCCAAGCGGCTAGGACAGGCGGCTACAATGAGCAGTTCTTC. This chain links TRBV4-2 with TRBJ2-1; 7 nucleotides agree with TRBD1. In germline, CDR1 is LGHNA, CDR2 YNFKEQ. The CDR3 runs 17 residues. Germline trimming cut 1 base from V and 3 bases from J; bases unmatched to any gene: 9.